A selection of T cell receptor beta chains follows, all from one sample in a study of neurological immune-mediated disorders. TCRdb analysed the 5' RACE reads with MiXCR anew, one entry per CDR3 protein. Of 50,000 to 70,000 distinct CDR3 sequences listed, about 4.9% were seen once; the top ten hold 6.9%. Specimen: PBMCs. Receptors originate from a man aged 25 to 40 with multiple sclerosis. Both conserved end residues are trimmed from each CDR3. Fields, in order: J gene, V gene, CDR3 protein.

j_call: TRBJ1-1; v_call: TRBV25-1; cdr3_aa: ASSELGTVR
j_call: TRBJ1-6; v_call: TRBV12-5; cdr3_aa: ASGLVLGGLFNSPLH
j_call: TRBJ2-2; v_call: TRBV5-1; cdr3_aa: ASSSYTGELF
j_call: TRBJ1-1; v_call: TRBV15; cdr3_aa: ATSREGADRGLGTEAF
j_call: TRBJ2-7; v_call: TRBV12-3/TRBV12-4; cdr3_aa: ASSSLERAPYEQY
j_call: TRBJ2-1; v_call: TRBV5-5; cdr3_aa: ASTSGGARSYNEQF
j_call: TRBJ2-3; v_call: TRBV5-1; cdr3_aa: ASSRGQGSTDTQY
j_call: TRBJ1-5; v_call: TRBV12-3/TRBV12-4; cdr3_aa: ASSLGGPISNQPQH
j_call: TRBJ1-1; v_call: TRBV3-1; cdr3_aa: ASSQDRQGIAF
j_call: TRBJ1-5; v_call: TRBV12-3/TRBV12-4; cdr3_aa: ASSSLYSNQPQH
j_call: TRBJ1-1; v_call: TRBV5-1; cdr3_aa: ASSLARGTLAEAF
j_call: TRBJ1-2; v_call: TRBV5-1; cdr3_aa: ASSPTNRDGYT
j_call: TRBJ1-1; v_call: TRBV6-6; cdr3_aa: ASIRGGLSEAF
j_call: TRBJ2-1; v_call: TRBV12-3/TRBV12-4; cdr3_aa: ASSPPRDRIGGEQF
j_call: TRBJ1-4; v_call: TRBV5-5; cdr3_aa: ASSWAGSANRGGEKLF
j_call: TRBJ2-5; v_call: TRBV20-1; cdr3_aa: SARTGGRQETQY
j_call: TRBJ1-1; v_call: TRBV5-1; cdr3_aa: ASSLGSGRNTEAF
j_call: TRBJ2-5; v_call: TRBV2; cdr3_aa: ASSVGQETQY
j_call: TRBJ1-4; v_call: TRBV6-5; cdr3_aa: ASSPRDSNEKLF
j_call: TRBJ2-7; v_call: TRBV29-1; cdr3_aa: SVSLAMGDEQY
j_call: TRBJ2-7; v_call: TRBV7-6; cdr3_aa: ASSLGVGLYEQY
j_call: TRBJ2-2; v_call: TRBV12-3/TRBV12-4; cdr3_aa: ASTSRLAAEGGELF
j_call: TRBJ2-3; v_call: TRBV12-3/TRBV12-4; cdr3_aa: ASSQYLTSVHTQY
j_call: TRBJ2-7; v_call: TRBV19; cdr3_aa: ASSPGQTYEQY
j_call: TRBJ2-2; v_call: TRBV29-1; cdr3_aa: SVGAQGTGELF
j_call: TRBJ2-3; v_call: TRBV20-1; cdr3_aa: SARDLASGGPTDTQY
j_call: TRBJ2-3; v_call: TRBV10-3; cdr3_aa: AIKGTGLPDTQY
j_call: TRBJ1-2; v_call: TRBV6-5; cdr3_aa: ASSQDGRDGYT
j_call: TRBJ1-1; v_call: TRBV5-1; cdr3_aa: ASSLEPENTEAF
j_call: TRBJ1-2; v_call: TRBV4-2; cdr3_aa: ASSQAVDYGYT
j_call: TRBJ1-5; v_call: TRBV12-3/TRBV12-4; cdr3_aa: ASSFLSGNQPQH
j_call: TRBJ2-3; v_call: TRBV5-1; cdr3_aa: ASSGRGQGITQY
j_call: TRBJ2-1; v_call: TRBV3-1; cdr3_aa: ASTQLAGGYNEQF
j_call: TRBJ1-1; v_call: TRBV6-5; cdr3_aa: ASSYSRGSTEAF
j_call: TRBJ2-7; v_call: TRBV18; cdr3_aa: ASTQGRSYEQY
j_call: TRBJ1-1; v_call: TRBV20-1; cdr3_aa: SVPGNTEAF
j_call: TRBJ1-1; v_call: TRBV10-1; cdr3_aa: ASSEKVGRTEAF
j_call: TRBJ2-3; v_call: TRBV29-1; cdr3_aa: SVDRTGKDTQY
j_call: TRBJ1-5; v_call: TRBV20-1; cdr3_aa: SALRDRVFDQPQH
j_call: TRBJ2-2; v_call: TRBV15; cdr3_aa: ATSNSPDGNTGELF
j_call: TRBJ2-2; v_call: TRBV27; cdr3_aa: ASGSQENTGELF
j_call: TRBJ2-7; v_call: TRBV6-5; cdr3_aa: ASRYPDRYEQY
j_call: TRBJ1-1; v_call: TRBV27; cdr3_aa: ASSPTTRATEAF
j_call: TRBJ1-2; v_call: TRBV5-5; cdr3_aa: ASSRPGNYGYT
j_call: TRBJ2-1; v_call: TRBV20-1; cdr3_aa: SAKGGGSYNEQF
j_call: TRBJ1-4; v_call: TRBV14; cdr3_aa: ASSQLGQGYEKLF
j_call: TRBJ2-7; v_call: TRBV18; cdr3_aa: ASSPPNGGAPNEQY
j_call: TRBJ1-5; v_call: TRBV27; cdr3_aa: ASSLSGYQPQH
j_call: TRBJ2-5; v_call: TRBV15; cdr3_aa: ATSRDALGGGETQY
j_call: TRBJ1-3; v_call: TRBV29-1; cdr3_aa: SVYGEGNTIY
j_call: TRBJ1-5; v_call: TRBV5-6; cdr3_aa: ASSFGEGITQPQH
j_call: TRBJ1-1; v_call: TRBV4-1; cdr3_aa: ASSRGTGVQSNTEAF
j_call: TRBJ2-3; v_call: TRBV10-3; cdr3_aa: ATDGGRGTDTQY